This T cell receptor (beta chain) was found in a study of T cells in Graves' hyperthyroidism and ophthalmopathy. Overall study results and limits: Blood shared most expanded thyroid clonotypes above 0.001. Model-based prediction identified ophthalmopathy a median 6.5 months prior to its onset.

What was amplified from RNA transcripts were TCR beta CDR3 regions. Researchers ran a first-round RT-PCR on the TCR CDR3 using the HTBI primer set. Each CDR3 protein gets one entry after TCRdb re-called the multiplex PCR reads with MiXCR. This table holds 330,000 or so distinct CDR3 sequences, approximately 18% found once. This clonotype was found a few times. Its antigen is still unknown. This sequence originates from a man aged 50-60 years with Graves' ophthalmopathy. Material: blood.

CDR3 sequence: CSARANRPESEQFF. CDR3 nucleotides: TGCAGTGCTAGAGCCAATAGGCCAGAGTCTGAGCAGTTCTTC. V is TRBV20-1 and J is TRBJ2-1; D is unclear. The germline V gene has CDR1 DFQATT and CDR2 SNEGSKA (reference sequence). Trimming took off 1 base at V and 9 bases at J, with 16 bases between the two ends. CDR3 length equals 14 residues.